Below, 28 T cell receptor beta chains from the same sample are listed, as sequenced in a study of identical twins. TCRdb fed the 5' RACE reads into MiXCR, producing one record per CDR3 protein. This repertoire shows some 460,000 distinct CDR3 sequences, 14% found once; its top ten account for around 0.57%. These data also formed part of another study, on yellow fever vaccine responses in identical twins.

The sample comprised CD4+ T cells sorted from blood. The receptors derive from a young woman in good health.

Ten or more counts support this clonotype. The chain couples TRBV29-1 to TRBJ2-1; unclear D gene. Per the germline V gene, CDR1 is SQVTM and CDR2 is ANQGSEA. The CDR3 consists of 12 residues. Trimming cost V 6 bases and J 6 bases, with 12 bases left between them. For the CDR3, the DNA is TGCAGCGTGGATACTAACTTCAATGAGCAGTTCTTC. This codes for CSVDTNFNEQFF.

This clonotype occurred a few times. This chain uses TRBV12-3 or TRBV12-4 with TRBJ1-6, with D perhaps matching TRBD1 (5 bases). CDR3 length: 14 amino acids. Trimming stripped 7 bases from V and 5 bases from J, with 12 bases between. The CDR3 loop is CASTRVMDNSPLHF. The CDR3 DNA is TGTGCCAGCACCAGGGTCATGGATAATTCACCCCTCCACTTT.

This clonotype was observed a handful of times. This sequence may be a read error, since a much larger clone differs from it by one base. This sequence joins TRBV3-1 and TRBJ2-1; D gene ambiguous. In germline, CDR1 is LGHDT, CDR2 YNNKEL (reference sequence). The CDR3 length is 12 residues. CDR3 DNA: TGTGCCAGCAGCCAAGGGCGTATTGAGCATTTCTTC. Its translation: CASSQGRIEHFF.

In its sample, this clonotype was seen many times. The chain combines TRBV3-1 with TRBJ2-5; D uncertain. The CDR3 is 16 amino acids. Trimming removed 4 bases from V and 2 bases from J, with 17 bases in between. The germline gives CDR1 LGHDT, CDR2 YNNKEL (reference sequence). CDR3 nucleotides: TGTGCCAGCAGCCCGCCCTATGGCACACTTCAAGAGACCCAGTACTTC. Translating it yields CASSPPYGTLQETQYF.

The chain combines TRBV28 with TRBJ2-7, with D hard to call. Germline values: CDR1 MDHEN, CDR2 SYDVKM. The CDR3 is made up of 12 amino acids. V was pared by 5 bases and J by 0 bases, with 5 bases between. CDR3 DNA: TGTGCCAGCAGTATACCCTCCTACGAGCAGTACTTC. Amino acids: CASSIPSYEQYF.

This clonotype showed up just a few times. The rearrangement joins TRBV24-1 to TRBJ2-1; the match to TRBD2 covers 10 bases. The CDR3 extends over 16 amino acids. V shed 4 bases and J 5 bases; nucleotides not matched to a gene: 7. Per the germline V gene, CDR1 is KGHDR and CDR2 is SFDVKD. The CDR3 coding sequence is TGTGCCACCAGTGAGAGGAGCGGGAGGGCTAACAATGAGCAGTTCTTC. Its translation is CATSERSGRANNEQFF.

This clonotype was counted only a few times. J is TRBJ2-2 and V is TRBV6-2 or TRBV6-3; unclear D gene. Trimming took off 7 bases at V and 5 bases at J, with 5 bases between the two ends. The CDR3 contains 11 residues. The V gene's germline CDR1 is MNHEY and CDR2 SVGEGT. CDR3 sequence: CASKRTGELFF. The CDR3 region has the DNA TGTGCCAGCAAGAGGACCGGGGAGCTGTTTTTT.

This clonotype was seen ten or more times. The gene calls are TRBV7-9 and TRBJ1-6; no clear D gene. CDR1 is SEHNR and CDR2 is FQNEAQ in the germline V gene (reference sequence). With 1 base removed from V and 7 bases from J, the gap between germline ends came to 8 bases. CDR3 size: 14 residues. The CDR3 region has the DNA TGTGCCAGCAGCTTAGAAAGGGTAAATTCACCCCTCCACTTT. Amino acids: CASSLERVNSPLHF.

This clonotype was detected ten times or more. The chain combines TRBV18 with TRBJ2-3; 9 positions agree with TRBD1. Trimming cost V 10 bases and J 4 bases; bases outside gene matches: 9. CDR1 and CDR2 (germline): KGHSH, LQKENI. CDR3 size: 14 residues. The CDR3 loop is CATARDRAPDTQYF. The CDR3 nucleotides read TGTGCCACCGCCCGGGACAGGGCCCCAGATACGCAGTATTTT.

V is TRBV7-9 and J is TRBJ2-7; 7 bases line up with TRBD2. Germline CDR1 reads SEHNR; CDR2 reads FQNEAQ (reference sequence). The CDR3 has 15 amino acids. V shed 3 bases and J 4 bases; nucleotides not matched to a gene: 9. The CDR3 sequence is CASSFSLAVGYEQYF. DNA of the CDR3: TGTGCCAGCAGCTTTAGTCTAGCGGTCGGGTACGAGCAGTACTTC.

This clonotype turned up a few times. The gene calls are TRBV18 and TRBJ2-5, with D tentatively TRBD2 (5 bases). V lost 2 bases to trimming and J lost 4 bases, with 14 bases between them. The CDR3 runs 15 residues. Per the germline V gene, CDR1 is KGHSH and CDR2 is LQKENI. The CDR3 protein is CASSPSRGLGETQYF. The CDR3 DNA follows: TGTGCCAGCTCACCATCCCGCGGGTTAGGAGAGACCCAGTACTTC.

V and J are TRBV28 and TRBJ2-7, with D unclear. Germline CDR1 MDHEN, CDR2 SYDVKM. Trimming removed 7 bases from V and 4 bases from J, with 14 bases in between. The CDR3 is made up of 13 amino acids. The DNA for the CDR3 is TGTGCCAGCACCCCCGGACCCCAATACGAGCAGTACTTC. As protein: CASTPGPQYEQYF.

This clonotype was recorded a few times. V gene TRBV2 combines with J gene TRBJ2-2, with D perhaps TRBD1 (5 bases). This CDR3 contains 15 residues. Germline V CDR1 and CDR2: SNHLY, FYNNEI. V lost 6 bases to trimming and J lost 1 base, with 12 bases between them. The CDR3 DNA follows: TGTGCCAGCAGGTGGAGACAGAGGAACACCGGGGAGCTGTTTTTT. Protein: CASRWRQRNTGELFF.

This clonotype was counted a single time. Relative to the germline gene, one junction end is altered; a read error may explain this. The chain combines TRBV15 with TRBJ2-1; D is tentatively TRBD1 or TRBD2 (6 bases each). Per the germline V gene, CDR1 is LNHNV and CDR2 is YYDKDF (reference sequence). The CDR3 totals 16 residues. The CDR3 loop is CSTSQEGRGSYNEQFF. CDR3 DNA: TGTTCCACCAGCCAGGAGGGCAGGGGCTCCTACAATGAGCAGTTCTTC. Together with reference TRBV15 and TRBJ2-1, the CDR3 gives the full variable domain: DAMVIQNPRYQVTQFGKPVTLSCSQTLNHNVMYWYQQKSSQAPKLLFHYYDKDFNNEADTPDNFQSRRPNTSFCFLDIRSPGLGDTAMYLCSTSQEGRGSYNEQFFGPGTRLTVL.

This clonotype was recorded many times. The chain uses TRBV9 and TRBJ2-1, with D unclear. Germline CDR1 SGDLS, CDR2 YYNGEE. Trimming removed 3 bases at V and 5 bases at J, with 3 bases between. The CDR3 is 11 residues long. This chain's CDR3 is CASSAHNEQFF. For the CDR3, the DNA is TGTGCCAGCAGCGCCCACAATGAGCAGTTCTTC.

This clonotype has a handful of counts. The CDR3 nucleotides are TGTGCCAGCAGCCTCGACAGGCGCCTGGATACGCAGTATTTT. The encoded protein is CASSLDRRLDTQYF. The chain couples TRBV11-3 to TRBJ2-3, with TRBD1 as a possible D gene (6 bases). There are 14 residues in the CDR3. Germline V lookup: CDR1 SGHNT, CDR2 YENEEA. The V end lost 5 bases, the J end lost 6 bases, and 15 bases lay between the germline ends.

The CDR3 here is CATSEWGGNEQFF. The CDR3 DNA reads TGTGCCACCAGTGAATGGGGGGGCAATGAGCAGTTCTTC. This sequence joins TRBV24-1 and TRBJ2-1; TRBD2 matches 7 bases. The CDR3 consists of 13 residues. The V and J ends lost 4 bases and 6 bases, in that order; junction bases with no gene match: 2. Germline CDR1 and CDR2: KGHDR and SFDVKD.

There are a few counts of this clonotype. The chain joins TRBV7-9 to TRBJ1-1; D possibly corresponds to TRBD1 (6 bases). The CDR3 spans 15 residues. CDR1 and CDR2 from the germline V gene are SEHNR and FQNEAQ (reference sequence). V lost 0 bases and J lost 4, with 12 bases in between. CDR3 residues: CASSLAGGYPTEAFF. CDR3 nucleotides: TGTGCCAGCAGCTTAGCGGGGGGCTATCCCACTGAAGCTTTCTTT.

V gene TRBV6-4 combines with J gene TRBJ2-1; tentatively, D is TRBD1 (6 bases). The CDR3 extends over 13 amino acids. Germline V gene sequence: CDR1 MRHNA, CDR2 SNTAGT. With 8 bases removed from V and 2 bases from J, the gap between germline ends came to 10 bases. The CDR3 sequence: CASRDKTYNEQFF. As DNA, the CDR3 is TGTGCCAGCCGGGACAAAACCTACAATGAGCAGTTCTTC.

The chain combines TRBV28 with TRBJ2-7, with TRBD1 identical over 8 bases. This CDR3 region has 14 residues. Germline CDR1 is MDHEN and CDR2 is SYDVKM. Unmatched junction bases numbered 10, after V lost 10 bases and J lost 2 bases. CDR3 in DNA: TGTGCCACGAATCGACAGGGGTCAGCCTACGAGCAGTACTTC. It is translated as CATNRQGSAYEQYF.

The V and J genes are TRBV5-1 and TRBJ2-5, with 10 bases identical to TRBD2. CDR3 length: 15 amino acids. J gave up 3 bases and V 2 bases, and 4 bases lay outside the gene matches. Germline V gives CDR1 SGHRS, CDR2 YFSETQ. The CDR3 region is CASSFITSGEETQYF. For the CDR3, the DNA is TGCGCCAGCAGCTTTATAACTAGCGGGGAAGAGACCCAGTACTTC.

This clonotype was recorded only once. V is TRBV5-1 and J is TRBJ1-2, with D possibly TRBD1 on 5 matching bases. Trimming took off 4 bases at V and 8 bases at J, with 15 bases between the two ends. The CDR3 contains 13 residues. From germline, CDR1 is SGHRS and CDR2 YFSETQ. CDR3 nucleotides: TGCGCCAGCAGCGGGGGAGACTCAGAGGGCTACACCTTC. Protein sequence: CASSGGDSEGYTF.

This clonotype came up a few times. The CDR3 DNA reads as TGTGCCAGCAGCGGGGTAGATTACGAGCAGTACTTC. Its translation: CASSGVDYEQYF. The J gene is TRBJ2-7, the V gene TRBV12-3 or TRBV12-4, with TRBD2 as a possible D gene (5 bases). V was cut by 6 bases and J by 4 bases, with 10 bases left in between. The CDR3 spans 12 residues.

The chain links TRBV20-1 to TRBJ2-7, with 13 bases identical to TRBD2. Losses at the gene ends were 5 bases for V and 3 bases for J; bases not matched to a gene: 7. The CDR3 length is 15 residues. Looked up from germline, CDR1 is DFQATT and CDR2 is SNEGSKA (reference sequence). The DNA of the CDR3 is TGCAGTGCTGGGAGACTAGCGGGAGGCTTCTACGAGCAGTACTTC. This encodes CSAGRLAGGFYEQYF.

V and J are TRBV2 and TRBJ2-1; TRBD1 aligns across 11 bases. V lost 5 bases to trimming and J lost 7 bases; unmatched junction nucleotides: 7. Germline-derived CDR1 and CDR2 are SNHLY and FYNNEI. The CDR3 runs to 15 residues. CDR3 nucleotide sequence: TGTGCCAGCAGTCCGGACAGGGGGCGTTCGAATGAGCAGTTCTTC. Amino acids: CASSPDRGRSNEQFF.

This clonotype occurred a few times. V is TRBV2 and J is TRBJ1-1; D not resolved. This CDR3 is built from 11 residues. V lost 8 bases and J lost 5, with 9 bases in between. CDR1 SNHLY and CDR2 FYNNEI come from the germline V gene. DNA for the CDR3: TGTGCCAGCCTAATCAGGACTGAAGCTTTCTTT. Translation: CASLIRTEAFF. The whole variable domain, remainder taken from reference TRBV2 and TRBJ1-1, is EPEVTQTPSHQVTQMGQEVILRCVPISNHLYFYWYRQILGQKVEFLVSFYNNEISEKSEIFDDQFSVERPDGSNFTLKIRSTKLEDSAMYFCASLIRTEAFFGQGTRLTVV.

A word on this clonotype: At one end, the junction sequence differs from germline, possibly due to a read error. This chain joins TRBV7-7 and TRBJ2-4; 10 bases fit TRBD1. The CDR3 runs to 15 residues. Looked up from germline, CDR1 is SSHAT and CDR2 is FNYEAQ (reference sequence). CDR3 protein: CASSPGQGVSDIQYF. For the CDR3, the DNA is TGTGCTAGCAGCCCCGGACAGGGGGTGTCTGACATTCAGTACTTC.

The sample holds many counts of this clonotype. This chain links TRBV5-1 with TRBJ2-1, with 13 bases aligning to TRBD2. Germline lookup yields CDR1 SGHRS and CDR2 YFSETQ. CDR3 length equals 15 residues. V was pared by 3 bases and J by 7 bases, with 4 bases of the junction left unmatched. This CDR3 reads CASSSRLAGGNEQFF. In DNA, the CDR3 is TGCGCCAGCAGCTCGAGACTAGCGGGAGGAAATGAGCAGTTCTTC. The full variable domain, in which reference TRBV5-1 and TRBJ2-1 provide the parts outside the CDR3, is KAGVTQTPRYLIKTRGQQVTLSCSPISGHRSVSWYQQTPGQGLQFLFEYFSETQRNKGNFPGRFSGRQFSNSRSEMNVSTLELGDSALYLCASSSRLAGGNEQFFGPGTRLTVL.